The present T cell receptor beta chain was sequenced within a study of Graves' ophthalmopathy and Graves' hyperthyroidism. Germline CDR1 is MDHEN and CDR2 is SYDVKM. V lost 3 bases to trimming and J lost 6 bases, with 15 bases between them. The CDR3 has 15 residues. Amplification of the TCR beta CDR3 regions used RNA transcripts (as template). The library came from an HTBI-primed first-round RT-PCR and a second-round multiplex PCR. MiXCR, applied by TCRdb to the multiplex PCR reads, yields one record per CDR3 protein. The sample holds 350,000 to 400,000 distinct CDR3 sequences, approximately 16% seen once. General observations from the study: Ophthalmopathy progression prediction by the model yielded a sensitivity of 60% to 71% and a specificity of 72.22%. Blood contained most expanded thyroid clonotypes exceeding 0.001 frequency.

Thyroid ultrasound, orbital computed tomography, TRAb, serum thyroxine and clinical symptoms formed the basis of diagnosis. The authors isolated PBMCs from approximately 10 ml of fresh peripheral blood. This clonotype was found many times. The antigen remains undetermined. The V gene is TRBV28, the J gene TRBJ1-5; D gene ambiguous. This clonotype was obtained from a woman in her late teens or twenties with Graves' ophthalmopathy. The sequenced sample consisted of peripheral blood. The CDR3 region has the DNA TGTGCCAGCAGTTTCCCGGACGGTCGGTTTCAGCCCCAGCATTTT. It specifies CASSFPDGRFQPQHF.